This TCR beta chain is from a study of immune heterogeneity within non-small cell lung tumors. In the study overall: Several squamous cell carcinomas, some 11 non-squamous carcinomas and 1 not otherwise specified made up the tumors.

Per the germline V gene, CDR1 is SNHLY and CDR2 is FYNNEI. The CDR3 runs to 10 residues. The V gene lost 4 bases and the J gene lost 10 bases, with 8 bases spanning the gap. Study results and limitations: While identical dominant CDR3 beta clonotypes recurred across tumor sites within a patient, high-frequency clones unique to individual sites also appeared.

A multiplex PCR containing 32 V primers and 13 J primers was used to amplify TCR beta CDR3. In TCRdb, the multiplex PCR reads were re-called with MiXCR into one record per CDR3 protein. The profile shows tens of thousands of distinct CDR3 sequences, over 25% of them singletons. Template came from bulk tumor genomic DNA, at roughly 610 ng per sample. Biopsies that were spaced far apart were taken, several per primary tumor, during surgery. Patients underwent curative surgery for non-small cell lung cancer (untreated and newly diagnosed). Study donors were patients with a new diagnosis of non-small cell lung cancer who underwent surgery with curative intent. This clonotype ranks as medium-sized (0.01 to 0.1%). Its specificity is not known.

The chain has TRBV2 and TRBJ2-7; D call uncertain. Sequencing was performed on lung tumor tissue. The source is a man aged 40-49 years with non-small cell lung cancer. Here the CDR3 reads CASSGGDQYF. In DNA form, the CDR3 reads TGTGCCAGCAGTGGAGGAGACCAGTACTTC. The full variable domain, in which reference TRBV2 and TRBJ2-7 provide the parts outside the CDR3, is EPEVTQTPSHQVTQMGQEVILRCVPISNHLYFYWYRQILGQKVEFLVSFYNNEISEKSEIFDDQFSVERPDGSNFTLKIRSTKLEDSAMYFCASSGGDQYFGPGTRLTVT.